Listed below are T cell receptor beta chains from one sample, sequenced in a study of blood T cell repertoires in COVID-19. The method was immunoSEQ multiplex PCR; TCRdb's version includes in-frame clones alone and lacks a portion of them. The sample includes a few hundred thousand clones, roughly 86% of them seen just once. The specimen sequenced was peripheral blood. Source of these receptors: a woman aged 55 to 70 with COVID-19, enrolled during active disease. The CDR3 runs from the conserved cysteine through the conserved F or W. The order of the fields is J gene, clone size, V gene, CDR3 length, D gene, CDR3 protein, CDR3 DNA. The D gene is left open where the match is weak. Clone size is not always given. Where it is, it says once, few, many or a class for expanded clones.

j_gene: TRBJ2-7; abundance: few; v_gene: TRBV9; len: 15; d_gene: TRBD2; CDR3aa: CASSVGLAGGYEQYF; CDR3nt: TGTGCCAGCAGCGTAGGTCTAGCGGGAGGTTACGAGCAGTACTTC
j_gene: TRBJ2-3; abundance: NA; v_gene: TRBV15; len: 16; d_gene: TRBD1; CDR3aa: CATSREQGDSTDTQYF; CDR3nt: TGTGCCACCAGCAGAGAGCAGGGGGATAGCACAGATACGCAGTATTTT
j_gene: TRBJ2-1; abundance: NA; v_gene: TRBV5-1; len: 17; d_gene: TRBD2; CDR3aa: CASSLGLAGARNNEQFF; CDR3nt: TGCGCCAGCAGCCTGGGACTAGCGGGAGCTAGGAACAATGAGCAGTTCTTC
j_gene: TRBJ2-4; abundance: once; v_gene: TRBV5-4; len: 15; d_gene: NA; CDR3aa: CASSLDARGDPIQYF; CDR3nt: TGTGCCAGCAGCTTGGATGCTCGCGGAGACCCCATTCAGTACTTC
j_gene: TRBJ1-3; abundance: NA; v_gene: TRBV5-1; len: 13; d_gene: NA; CDR3aa: CASSSGTGNTIYF; CDR3nt: TGCGCCAGCAGCTCGGGTACCGGAAACACCATATATTTT
j_gene: TRBJ2-1; abundance: NA; v_gene: TRBV5-1; len: 18; d_gene: TRBD2; CDR3aa: CASSLGGTTRIADNEQFF; CDR3nt: TGCGCCAGCAGCTTGGGGGGGACTACTAGAATCGCGGACAATGAGCAGTTCTTC
j_gene: TRBJ1-1; abundance: many; v_gene: TRBV10-3; len: 13; d_gene: NA; CDR3aa: CAISGKGGEEAFF; CDR3nt: TGTGCCATCAGTGGAAAGGGAGGCGAGGAAGCTTTCTTT
j_gene: TRBJ1-1; abundance: NA; v_gene: TRBV18; len: 18; d_gene: TRBD1; CDR3aa: CASSPRPGQGAGNTEAFF; CDR3nt: TGTGCCAGCTCACCACGTCCGGGACAGGGGGCCGGGAACACTGAAGCTTTCTTT
j_gene: TRBJ2-2; abundance: NA; v_gene: TRBV18; len: 17; d_gene: TRBD1; CDR3aa: CASSRDRVRDGTGELFF; CDR3nt: TGTGCCAGCTCACGGGACAGGGTTCGGGATGGCACCGGGGAGCTGTTTTTT
j_gene: TRBJ2-7; abundance: NA; v_gene: TRBV6-2/TRBV6-3; len: 12; d_gene: NA; CDR3aa: CASSPLRYEQYF; CDR3nt: TGTGCCAGCAGCCCTCTGCGCTACGAGCAGTACTTC
j_gene: TRBJ2-7; abundance: NA; v_gene: TRBV4-3; len: 16; d_gene: NA; CDR3aa: CASSQDSQFGTYEQYF; CDR3nt: TGCGCCAGCAGCCAAGATTCTCAGTTCGGGACCTACGAGCAGTACTTC
j_gene: TRBJ2-1; abundance: NA; v_gene: TRBV19; len: 15; d_gene: TRBD2; CDR3aa: CASSPSGSSYNEQFF; CDR3nt: TGTGCCAGTAGTCCTAGCGGGAGCTCCTACAATGAGCAGTTCTTC
j_gene: TRBJ1-5; abundance: NA; v_gene: TRBV3-1/TRBV3-2; len: 23; d_gene: NA; CDR3aa: CASSHPIQASVAGFRRGYQPQHF; CDR3nt: TGTGCCAGCAGCCATCCGATCCAAGCCTCAGTCGCTGGTTTTCGCAGGGGATATCAGCCCCAGCATTTT
j_gene: TRBJ1-2; abundance: NA; v_gene: TRBV14; len: 15; d_gene: NA; CDR3aa: CASSRFRDANYGYTF; CDR3nt: TGTGCCAGCAGCAGATTCAGGGATGCTAACTATGGCTACACCTTC
j_gene: TRBJ2-5; abundance: NA; v_gene: TRBV28; len: 17; d_gene: TRBD2; CDR3aa: CASSSHTGLAGYETQYF; CDR3nt: TGTGCCAGCAGTTCCCATACTGGGCTAGCGGGATACGAGACCCAGTACTTC
j_gene: TRBJ2-6; abundance: NA; v_gene: TRBV9; len: 14; d_gene: NA; CDR3aa: CATTSPGWANVLTF; CDR3nt: TGTGCTACCACTTCACCCGGTTGGGCCAACGTCCTGACTTTC
j_gene: TRBJ2-5; abundance: NA; v_gene: TRBV11-3; len: 12; d_gene: NA; CDR3aa: CASSLEAGTQYF; CDR3nt: TGTGCCAGCAGCTTAGAAGCGGGGACCCAGTACTTC
j_gene: TRBJ2-5; abundance: NA; v_gene: TRBV13; len: 15; d_gene: TRBD1; CDR3aa: CASSLRHRGQETQYF; CDR3nt: TGTGCCAGCAGCTTAAGGCACAGGGGTCAAGAGACCCAGTACTTC
j_gene: TRBJ2-7; abundance: NA; v_gene: TRBV28; len: 14; d_gene: TRBD2; CDR3aa: CASSSTSGYYEQYF; CDR3nt: TGTGCCAGCAGTTCGACTAGCGGTTACTACGAGCAGTACTTC
j_gene: TRBJ2-1; abundance: NA; v_gene: TRBV6-2/TRBV6-3; len: 12; d_gene: NA; CDR3aa: CASSFYGNEQFF; CDR3nt: TGTGCCAGCAGTTTTTACGGCAATGAGCAGTTCTTC
j_gene: TRBJ2-1; abundance: NA; v_gene: TRBV19; len: 15; d_gene: TRBD1; CDR3aa: CASRSGTATYNEQFF; CDR3nt: TGTGCCAGTAGATCCGGGACAGCTACCTACAATGAGCAGTTCTTC
j_gene: TRBJ2-5; abundance: NA; v_gene: TRBV19; len: 14; d_gene: NA; CDR3aa: CASSISSRQETQYF; CDR3nt: TGTGCCAGTAGTATCTCTAGCAGGCAAGAGACCCAGTACTTC
j_gene: TRBJ2-2; abundance: NA; v_gene: TRBV11-3; len: 17; d_gene: TRBD2; CDR3aa: CASSLGLAGEGTGELFF; CDR3nt: TGTGCCAGCAGCCTGGGACTAGCGGGAGAAGGGACCGGGGAGCTGTTTTTT
j_gene: TRBJ2-7; abundance: few; v_gene: TRBV21-1; len: 17; d_gene: NA; CDR3aa: CASSKASSGKGHYEQYF; CDR3nt: TGTGCCAGCAGCAAAGCTTCGTCCGGGAAAGGGCACTACGAGCAGTACTTC
j_gene: TRBJ1-1; abundance: NA; v_gene: TRBV6-2/TRBV6-3; len: 13; d_gene: NA; CDR3aa: CASSLGRNTEAFF; CDR3nt: TGTGCCAGCAGTCTGGGGAGGAACACTGAAGCTTTCTTT
j_gene: TRBJ1-2; abundance: NA; v_gene: TRBV19; len: 14; d_gene: NA; CDR3aa: CASSEREGPGGYTF; CDR3nt: TGTGCCAGTAGTGAGCGTGAGGGCCCAGGTGGCTACACCTTC
j_gene: TRBJ1-5; abundance: NA; v_gene: TRBV16; len: 14; d_gene: NA; CDR3aa: CASSQSGGDQPQHF; CDR3nt: TGTGCCAGCAGCCAGAGCGGGGGTGATCAGCCCCAGCATTTT
j_gene: TRBJ2-5; abundance: NA; v_gene: TRBV5-6; len: 14; d_gene: NA; CDR3aa: CASSLKQLQETQYF; CDR3nt: TGTGCCAGCAGCTTGAAACAGTTACAAGAGACCCAGTACTTC
j_gene: TRBJ1-6; abundance: NA; v_gene: TRBV15; len: 15; d_gene: TRBD1; CDR3aa: CATSRGGTGVSPLHF; CDR3nt: TGTGCCACCAGCAGAGGGGGGACAGGGGTGTCACCCCTCCACTTT
j_gene: TRBJ2-1; abundance: NA; v_gene: TRBV5-4; len: 14; d_gene: TRBD1; CDR3aa: CASRGQNSYNEQFF; CDR3nt: TGTGCCAGCAGGGGACAGAACTCCTACAATGAGCAGTTCTTC
j_gene: TRBJ2-1; abundance: NA; v_gene: TRBV4-3; len: 15; d_gene: TRBD2; CDR3aa: CASSQDRTSGIEQFF; CDR3nt: TGCGCCAGCAGCCAAGATAGGACTAGCGGGATAGAGCAGTTCTTC
j_gene: TRBJ2-7; abundance: NA; v_gene: TRBV20-1; len: 13; d_gene: NA; CDR3aa: CSASQGRFYEQYF; CDR3nt: TGCAGTGCTAGTCAGGGCAGATTCTACGAGCAGTACTTC
j_gene: TRBJ1-1; abundance: NA; v_gene: TRBV5-1; len: 14; d_gene: NA; CDR3aa: CASSPRQETTEAFF; CDR3nt: TGCGCCAGCAGCCCGAGACAGGAGACCACTGAAGCTTTCTTT
j_gene: TRBJ2-7; abundance: NA; v_gene: TRBV3-1/TRBV3-2; len: 15; d_gene: NA; CDR3aa: CASSQVAGGTYEQYF; CDR3nt: TGTGCCAGCAGCCAAGTGGCAGGGGGGACCTACGAGCAGTACTTC
j_gene: TRBJ2-1; abundance: NA; v_gene: TRBV3-1/TRBV3-2; len: 15; d_gene: NA; CDR3aa: CASSQDTRQGNEQFF; CDR3nt: TGTGCCAGCAGCCAAGATACTAGACAAGGTAATGAGCAGTTCTTC
j_gene: TRBJ2-2; abundance: NA; v_gene: TRBV7-9; len: 16; d_gene: TRBD2; CDR3aa: CASSFGLAGLLRELFF; CDR3nt: TGTGCCAGCAGCTTCGGACTAGCGGGATTGTTAAGGGAGCTGTTTTTT
j_gene: TRBJ2-7; abundance: once; v_gene: TRBV28; len: 12; d_gene: NA; CDR3aa: CASSLDRGEQYF; CDR3nt: TGTGCCAGCAGCCTGGACAGAGGGGAGCAGTACTTC
j_gene: TRBJ1-1; abundance: once; v_gene: TRBV5-4; len: 13; d_gene: NA; CDR3aa: CASSLNRGTEAFF; CDR3nt: TGTGCCAGCTCTCTTAACCGGGGCACTGAAGCTTTCTTT
j_gene: TRBJ1-5; abundance: NA; v_gene: TRBV12-3/TRBV12-4; len: 13; d_gene: NA; CDR3aa: CASGGEGSQPQHF; CDR3nt: TGTGCCAGCGGTGGGGAGGGCAGCCAGCCCCAGCATTTT
j_gene: TRBJ1-1; abundance: NA; v_gene: TRBV6-6; len: 13; d_gene: TRBD1; CDR3aa: CASGGQQNTEAFF; CDR3nt: TGTGCCAGCGGGGGACAGCAGAACACTGAAGCTTTCTTT
j_gene: TRBJ1-5; abundance: NA; v_gene: TRBV30; len: 15; d_gene: TRBD1; CDR3aa: CAWSAGTVPGQPQHF; CDR3nt: TGTGCCTGGAGTGCTGGGACAGTCCCCGGTCAGCCCCAGCATTTT
j_gene: TRBJ2-1; abundance: NA; v_gene: TRBV6-2/TRBV6-3; len: 19; d_gene: TRBD2; CDR3aa: CASSLKGGTSGPVGGEQFF; CDR3nt: TGTGCCAGCAGCCTTAAGGGGGGGACTAGCGGCCCCGTAGGGGGTGAGCAGTTCTTC
j_gene: TRBJ1-4; abundance: NA; v_gene: TRBV27; len: 14; d_gene: NA; CDR3aa: CASSFLSANEKLFF; CDR3nt: TGTGCCAGCAGTTTTCTGTCAGCTAATGAAAAACTGTTTTTT
j_gene: TRBJ2-3; abundance: NA; v_gene: TRBV7-3; len: 13; d_gene: NA; CDR3aa: CASSPDRRHTQYF; CDR3nt: TGTGCCAGCAGCCCCGACAGAAGGCATACGCAGTATTTT
j_gene: TRBJ1-2; abundance: NA; v_gene: TRBV10-3; len: 15; d_gene: TRBD1; CDR3aa: CAISETTTGGDGYTF; CDR3nt: TGTGCCATCAGTGAGACGACCACAGGGGGAGATGGCTACACCTTC
j_gene: TRBJ1-2; abundance: NA; v_gene: TRBV18; len: 15; d_gene: TRBD1; CDR3aa: CASSPTGQGDHGYTF; CDR3nt: TGTGCCAGCTCACCGACGGGACAGGGAGACCATGGCTACACCTTC
j_gene: TRBJ2-3; abundance: NA; v_gene: TRBV29-1; len: 14; d_gene: TRBD2; CDR3aa: CSVVLAGGTDTQYF; CDR3nt: TGCAGCGTTGTGCTAGCGGGAGGGACAGATACGCAGTATTTT
j_gene: TRBJ2-1; abundance: NA; v_gene: TRBV5-4; len: 18; d_gene: TRBD2; CDR3aa: CASSLGVAGGLSYNEQFF; CDR3nt: TGTGCCAGCAGCTTGGGGGTAGCGGGAGGGCTCTCCTACAATGAGCAGTTCTTC
j_gene: TRBJ2-2; abundance: NA; v_gene: TRBV28; len: 15; d_gene: NA; CDR3aa: CASSLPAGNTGELFF; CDR3nt: TGTGCCAGCAGTTTACCAGCAGGGAACACCGGGGAGCTGTTTTTT
j_gene: TRBJ1-5; abundance: once; v_gene: TRBV28; len: 14; d_gene: NA; CDR3aa: CASTLGTTNQPQHF; CDR3nt: TGTGCCAGCACCCTGGGGACTACTAATCAGCCCCAGCATTTT
j_gene: TRBJ1-6; abundance: NA; v_gene: TRBV7-9; len: 15; d_gene: NA; CDR3aa: CASSSSPGYNSPLHF; CDR3nt: TGTGCCAGCAGCTCATCCCCAGGTTATAATTCACCCCTCCACTTT